The rows below give T cell receptor beta chains drawn from one sample of a study of STAT3 mutations in large granular lymphocyte leukemia. Assay: immunoSEQ multiplex PCR; the TCRdb copy retains only in-frame clones and omits some. Here the sample spans tens of thousands of clones, 60% to 85% being singletons. Material: peripheral blood mononuclear cells. The receptors derive from a woman between 50 and 59 years old with T-cell large granular lymphocyte leukemia. Some clones in this sample may be carry-over from other donors' samples. CDR3s include the opening cysteine and the closing phenylalanine or tryptophan. The order of the fields is CDR3 protein, CDR3 DNA, D gene, V gene, J gene. D genes are given only for firm matches.

CASSLGSGNEKLFF	TGCGCCAGCAGCTTGGGTAGCGGAAATGAAAAACTGTTTTTT	.	TRBV5-1	TRBJ1-4
CASSVQPTSAETQYF	TGTGCCAGCAGCGTACAGCCCACCTCGGCAGAGACCCAGTACTTC	.	TRBV9	TRBJ2-5
CASSPTPTYGNTIYF	TGTGCCAGCTCACCAACACCAACCTATGGAAACACCATATATTTT	.	TRBV18	TRBJ1-3
CASRREQGYYQPQHF	TGTGCCAGCAGAAGGGAACAGGGCTATTATCAGCCCCAGCATTTT	.	TRBV28	TRBJ1-5
CASTTAGGPRELFF	TGTGCCAGCACCACCGCGGGAGGGCCCCGGGAGCTGTTTTTT	TRBD2	TRBV9	TRBJ2-2
CASSLGRGEQFF	TGTGCCAGCAGTTTAGGGCGGGGTGAGCAGTTCTTC	.	TRBV27	TRBJ2-1
CASSLGSAALPGYEQYF	TGCGCCAGCAGCTTGGGGAGCGCTGCCCTCCCGGGCTACGAGCAGTACTTC	.	TRBV5-1	TRBJ2-7
CASSTQTLNTGELFF	TGTGCCAGCAGTACCCAGACGTTAAACACCGGGGAGCTGTTTTTT	.	TRBV28	TRBJ2-2
CASSLALRAGRSDYGYTF	TGCGCCAGCAGCTTGGCCCTGAGGGCAGGTCGATCGGACTATGGCTACACCTTC	.	TRBV5-1	TRBJ1-2
CASSRVAPSLESQPQHF	TGTGCCAGCTCACGTGTGGCACCGAGCCTGGAAAGTCAGCCCCAGCATTTT	.	TRBV18	TRBJ1-5